The entry below describes one T cell receptor (beta chain). This entry comes from a study of T-cell memory formation after mild COVID-19. TCRdb reanalysed the 5' RACE reads using MiXCR and keeps one entry per CDR3 protein. The sample yields a few hundred thousand distinct CDR3 sequences, around 24% seen once. Germline CDR1 and CDR2: SGHVS and FQNEAQ. Trimming took 1 base from V and 1 from J, leaving 8 bases between them. CDR3 size: 14 residues. Material: PBMCs or a T cell subset sorted from them (not recorded which). The chain recombines TRBV7-8 with TRBJ2-7; D is undetermined. This TCR was recovered from an adult woman who had mild COVID-19 (a few samples of this study predate the infection). Cell type and time point are not known. The CDR3 sequence is CASSLGVRSYEQYF. The DNA for the CDR3 is TGTGCCAGCAGCTTAGGAGTCAGATCCTACGAGCAGTACTTC.